This T cell receptor beta chain was captured by sequencing in a study of T cell responses to AZD1222 COVID-19 vaccine. Overall study findings and caveats: Just a handful of AZD1222 recipients were seropositive at baseline. Variant regions that are unmutated are reportedly the target of nearly half of spike-specific TCRs.

This clone has only one observation. Its antigen is currently unknown. The V gene's germline CDR1 is MNHEY and CDR2 SMNVEV (reference sequence). Trimming pared 4 bases from V and 2 bases from J, leaving 14 bases between. The CDR3 is made up of 15 amino acids. Here immunoSEQ multiplex PCR was the method, and the copy in TCRdb shows in-frame clones only, minus some. The sample lists 140,000 to 150,000 clones, about 92% occurring once. The sample here was peripheral blood, taken after recovery from COVID-19. V gene TRBV27 combines with J gene TRBJ1-1; D is undetermined. This receptor was taken from an adult who had recovered from COVID-19. CDR3 sequence (DNA): TGTGCCAGCAGTTCTCGGCGGAGGGTAAACACTGAAGCTTTCTTT. It translates to CASSSRRRVNTEAFF.